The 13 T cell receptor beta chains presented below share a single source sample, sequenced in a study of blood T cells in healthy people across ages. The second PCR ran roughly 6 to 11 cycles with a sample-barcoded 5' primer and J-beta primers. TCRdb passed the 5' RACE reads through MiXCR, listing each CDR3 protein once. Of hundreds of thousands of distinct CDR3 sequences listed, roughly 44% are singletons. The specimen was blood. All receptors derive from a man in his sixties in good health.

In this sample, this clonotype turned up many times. CDR3 sequence (DNA): TGTGCCAGCAAACCCGGCGGAACAGGCAATACGCAGTATTTT. Translated, it gives CASKPGGTGNTQYF. The V and J genes are TRBV27 and TRBJ2-3; D is possibly TRBD1 (5 bases). Germline-derived CDR1 and CDR2 are MNHEY and SMNVEV (reference sequence). The CDR3 has 14 amino acids. V was shortened by 7 bases and J by 7 bases, with 18 bases between the two germline ends.

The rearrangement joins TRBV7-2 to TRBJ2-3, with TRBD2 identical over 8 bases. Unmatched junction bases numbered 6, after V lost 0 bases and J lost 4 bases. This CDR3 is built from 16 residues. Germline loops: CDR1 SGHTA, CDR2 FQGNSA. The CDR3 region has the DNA TGTGCCAGCAGCTTAGCTGCGGGGGGCGGCTCAGATACGCAGTATTTT. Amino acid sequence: CASSLAAGGGSDTQYF.

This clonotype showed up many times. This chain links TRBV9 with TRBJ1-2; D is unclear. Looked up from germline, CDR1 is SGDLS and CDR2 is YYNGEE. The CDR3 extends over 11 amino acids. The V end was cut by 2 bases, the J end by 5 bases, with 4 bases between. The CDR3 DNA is TGTGCCAGCAGCGTTGGGTATGGCTACACCTTC. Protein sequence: CASSVGYGYTF.

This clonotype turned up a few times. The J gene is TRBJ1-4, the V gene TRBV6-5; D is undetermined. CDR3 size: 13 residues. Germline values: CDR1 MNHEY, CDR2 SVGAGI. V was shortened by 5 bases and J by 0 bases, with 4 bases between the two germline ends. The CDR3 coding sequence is TGTGCCAGCAGTCGGGCAACTAATGAAAAACTGTTTTTT. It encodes CASSRATNEKLFF.

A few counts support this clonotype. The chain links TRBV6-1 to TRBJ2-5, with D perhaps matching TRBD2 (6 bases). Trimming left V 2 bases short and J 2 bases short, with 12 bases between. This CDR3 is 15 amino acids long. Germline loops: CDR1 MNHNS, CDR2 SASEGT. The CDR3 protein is CASSEPMGGQETQYF. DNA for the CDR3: TGTGCCAGCAGTGAACCCATGGGGGGTCAAGAGACCCAGTACTTC.

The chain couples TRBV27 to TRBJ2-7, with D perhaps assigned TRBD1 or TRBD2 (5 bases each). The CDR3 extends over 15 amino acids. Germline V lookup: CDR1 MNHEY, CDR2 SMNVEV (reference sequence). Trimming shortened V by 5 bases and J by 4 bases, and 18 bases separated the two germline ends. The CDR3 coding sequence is TGTGCCAGCAGTCGAGGGGTTGAGGCGACATACGAGCAGTACTTC. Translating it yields CASSRGVEATYEQYF.

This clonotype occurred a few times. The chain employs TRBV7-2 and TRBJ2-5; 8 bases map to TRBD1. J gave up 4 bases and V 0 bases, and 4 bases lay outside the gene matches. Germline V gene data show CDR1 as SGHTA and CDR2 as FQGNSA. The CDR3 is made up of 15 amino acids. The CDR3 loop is CASSLAGQGRETQYF. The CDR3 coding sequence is TGTGCCAGCAGCTTAGCTGGACAGGGAAGAGAGACCCAGTACTTC.

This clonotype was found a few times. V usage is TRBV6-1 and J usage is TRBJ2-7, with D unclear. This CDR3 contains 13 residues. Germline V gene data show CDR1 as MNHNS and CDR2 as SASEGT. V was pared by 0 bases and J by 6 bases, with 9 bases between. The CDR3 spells CASSEALGFEQYF. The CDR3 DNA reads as TGTGCCAGCAGTGAAGCGCTTGGTTTCGAGCAGTACTTC.

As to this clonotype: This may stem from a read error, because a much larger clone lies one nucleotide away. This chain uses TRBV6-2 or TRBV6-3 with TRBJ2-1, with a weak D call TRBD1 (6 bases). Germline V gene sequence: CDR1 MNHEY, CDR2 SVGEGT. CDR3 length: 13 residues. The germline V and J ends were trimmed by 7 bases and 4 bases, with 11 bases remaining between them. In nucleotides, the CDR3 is TGTGCCAGCAATCAACAGGGATACAATGAGCAGTTCTTC. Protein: CASNQQGYNEQFF.

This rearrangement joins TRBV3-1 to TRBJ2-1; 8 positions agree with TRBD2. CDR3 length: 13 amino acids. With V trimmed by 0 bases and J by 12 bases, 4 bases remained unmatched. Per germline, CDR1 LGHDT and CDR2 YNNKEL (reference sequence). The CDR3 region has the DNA TGTGCCAGCAGCCAAGATTGGGCGGGGGGGCAGTTCTTC. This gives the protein CASSQDWAGGQFF.

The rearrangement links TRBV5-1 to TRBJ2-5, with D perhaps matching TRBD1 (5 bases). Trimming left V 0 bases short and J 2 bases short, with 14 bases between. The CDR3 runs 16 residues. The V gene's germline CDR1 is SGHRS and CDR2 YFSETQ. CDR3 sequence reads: CASSLVAGNLQETQYF. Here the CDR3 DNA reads TGCGCCAGCAGCTTGGTTGCAGGGAACTTACAAGAGACCCAGTACTTC.

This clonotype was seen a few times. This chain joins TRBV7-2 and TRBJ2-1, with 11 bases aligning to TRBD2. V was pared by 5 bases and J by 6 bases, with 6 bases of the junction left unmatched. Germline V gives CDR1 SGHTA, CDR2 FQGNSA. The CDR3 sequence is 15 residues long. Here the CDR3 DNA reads TGTGCCAGCAGCACGACTAGCGGGGCTACCAATGAGCAGTTCTTC. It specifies CASSTTSGATNEQFF.

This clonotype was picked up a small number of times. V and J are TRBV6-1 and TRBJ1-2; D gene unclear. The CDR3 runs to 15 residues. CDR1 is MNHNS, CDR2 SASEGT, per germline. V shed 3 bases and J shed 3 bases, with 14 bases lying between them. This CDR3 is CASSEWQVLDYGYTF. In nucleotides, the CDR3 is TGTGCCAGCAGTGAGTGGCAGGTTTTGGACTATGGCTACACCTTC.